These 31 T cell receptor beta chains were sequenced from one sample in a study of Graves' ophthalmopathy and Graves' hyperthyroidism (dated by TCRdb to the late 2010s). Sequencing used an Illumina HiSeq 2000. TCR beta CDR3 regions were amplified from RNA transcripts for repertoire sequencing. The first round of RT-PCR was done with HTBI primers and the Qiagen OneStep RT-PCR kit, and was followed by a second round of multiplex PCR, then size selection and purification. TCRdb redid the processing of the public reads, applying fastp at Q25 and MiXCR, and retained in-frame beta chains. When rows share a CDR3 protein, they turn into one entry using the most common DNA and genes. In all, the sample holds 350,000 to 450,000 distinct CDR3 sequences, and around 18% of those were seen once. The top ten clones comprise 1.5% to 2% of the sample. The specimen sequenced was peripheral blood. The source of these receptors is a woman aged 18-29 years with Graves' ophthalmopathy. Donor details come from another sample of the same person, matched by shared clones.

There are many counts of this clonotype. The V gene is TRBV29-1, the J gene TRBJ2-7, with D perhaps matching TRBD1 (6 bases). CDR1 is SQVTM and CDR2 is ANQGSEA in the germline V gene. The CDR3 runs to 13 residues. Trimming took off 5 bases at V and 5 bases at J, with 16 bases between the two ends. DNA for the CDR3: TGCAGCGTTTACAGGGCCTCGGGAAACGAGCAGTACTTC. This sequence encodes CSVYRASGNEQYF.

The sample holds a few counts of this clonotype. The V gene is TRBV7-9, the J gene TRBJ1-3; D gene uncertain. V was trimmed by 4 bases and J by 7 bases, leaving 8 bases between them. In germline, CDR1 is SEHNR, CDR2 FQNEAQ (reference sequence). CDR3 length: 12 amino acids. CDR3 coding DNA: TGTGCCAGCAGCTCCGCATGGAACACCATATATTTT. This translates into CASSSAWNTIYF.

This clonotype was seen ten or more times. J is TRBJ1-2 and V is TRBV11-1; possible D gene TRBD1, 5 bases. There are 14 residues in the CDR3. Germline lookup yields CDR1 SGHAT and CDR2 FQDESV (reference sequence). With 6 bases removed from V and 3 bases from J, the gap between germline ends came to 14 bases. In nucleotides, the CDR3 is TGTGCCAGCAGTACTCTACAGGAGCACTATGGCTACACCTTC. Translated: CASSTLQEHYGYTF.

This clonotype came up many times. CDR3 nucleotide sequence: TGTGCCACCAGTGGTACCTCCGGACAGGCCTACGAGCAGTACTTC. Its translation: CATSGTSGQAYEQYF. V usage is TRBV24-1 and J usage is TRBJ2-7; 7 bases line up with TRBD1. The CDR3 covers 15 residues. V shed 5 bases, J shed 2 bases, and the junction held 8 bases outside the gene matches. Germline CDR1 KGHDR, CDR2 SFDVKD.

The chain uses TRBV6-1 and TRBJ2-1; 10 positions match TRBD1. Per germline, CDR1 MNHNS and CDR2 SASEGT. The CDR3 has 15 residues. The ends lost 8 bases at V and 6 bases at J; junction bases unmatched: 10. The CDR3 region is CASGPGTGEVNEQFF. The CDR3 region has the DNA TGTGCCAGCGGACCCGGGACAGGGGAGGTCAATGAGCAGTTCTTC.

This clonotype was counted at least ten times. This chain links TRBV30 with TRBJ1-3; the D is unclear. V was shortened by 4 bases and J by 0 bases, with 22 bases between the two germline ends. The CDR3 has 18 residues. Germline-derived CDR1 and CDR2 are GTSNPN and SVGIG (reference sequence). CDR3: CAWTPGNLAFLSGNTIYF. In DNA, the CDR3 is TGTGCCTGGACCCCCGGGAACCTTGCATTCCTCTCTGGAAACACCATATATTTT.

In the case of this clonotype: A read error may explain this, as a much larger clone is one base away. The rearrangement uses TRBV7-2 and TRBJ2-7; 11 bases match TRBD1. Losses at the gene ends were 1 base for V and 6 bases for J; bases not matched to a gene: 5. Germline CDR1 SGHTA, CDR2 FQGNSA. This CDR3 comprises 15 residues. This CDR3 is CASSLVGQGASEQYF. Written as DNA, the CDR3 is TGTGCCAGCAGCTTAGTAGGACAGGGGGCCAGCGAGCAGTACTTC.

This clonotype appeared many times. The chain combines TRBV9 with TRBJ1-1; D unclear. V lost 2 bases to trimming and J lost 5 bases, with 10 bases between them. Germline CDR1 reads SGDLS; CDR2 reads YYNGEE. The CDR3 is made up of 13 amino acids. CDR3 in amino acids: CASSVRQTTEAFF. The CDR3 DNA reads TGTGCCAGCAGCGTGAGGCAAACGACTGAAGCTTTCTTT.

This clonotype was detected ten times or more. The chain has TRBV5-1 and TRBJ2-7; D is unclear. The V gene's germline CDR1 is SGHRS and CDR2 YFSETQ. This CDR3 contains 14 residues. V lost 2 bases to trimming and J lost 6 bases, with 15 bases between them. CDR3 region: CASSFMPGQGEQYF. The CDR3 bases are TGCGCCAGCAGCTTCATGCCGGGTCAAGGCGAGCAGTACTTC.

This clonotype has more than one count but fewer than ten. Given a much more abundant clone one base away, this may be a read error. The gene calls are TRBV7-9 and TRBJ2-7; D ambiguous. Germline CDR1 SEHNR, CDR2 FQNEAQ (reference sequence). With 3 bases removed from V and 2 bases from J, the gap between germline ends came to 5 bases. The CDR3 spans 12 residues. CDR3 protein: CASSFNPYEQYF. CDR3 in DNA: TGTGCCAGCAGCTTTAATCCCTACGAGCAGTACTTC.

This clonotype has ten or more counts. V gene TRBV6-5 combines with J gene TRBJ1-1; no firm D call. The CDR3 is made up of 15 amino acids. Looked up from germline, CDR1 is MNHEY and CDR2 is SVGAGI. Trimming took off 2 bases at V and 0 bases at J, with 10 bases between the two ends. The CDR3: CASSYTAAMNTEAFF. The CDR3 DNA follows: TGTGCCAGCAGTTACACGGCGGCCATGAACACTGAAGCTTTCTTT.

This clonotype was seen at least ten times. The gene calls are TRBV12-5 and TRBJ2-5; 7 positions agree with TRBD2. CDR1 is LGHNT, CDR2 FRNRAP, per germline. Trimming at V came to 7 bases and at J to 6 bases, leaving 5 bases not matched to a gene. CDR3 length: 12 residues. CDR3 DNA: TGTGCTAGTGCCGTGGGGGGGAAGACCCAGTACTTC. Its protein is CASAVGGKTQYF.

V gene TRBV27 combines with J gene TRBJ1-5; 7 bases fit TRBD1. The V and J ends lost 0 bases and 7 bases, in that order; junction bases with no gene match: 3. CDR3 length: 14 residues. CDR1 MNHEY and CDR2 SMNVEV come from the germline V gene (reference sequence). CDR3 loop: CASSLSGGQQPQHF. For the CDR3, the DNA is TGTGCCAGCAGTTTATCAGGGGGCCAGCAGCCCCAGCATTTT.

This clonotype was counted at least ten times. J is TRBJ2-6 and V is TRBV12-5; D remains unclear. Looked up from germline, CDR1 is LGHNT and CDR2 is FRNRAP. The CDR3 is 18 amino acids. The V gene lost 2 bases and the J gene lost 0 bases, with 14 bases spanning the gap. In nucleotides, the CDR3 is TGTGCTAGTGGTTTGTGGGCGACATCTAACTCTGGGGCCAACGTCCTGACTTTC. This codes for CASGLWATSNSGANVLTF.

The chain couples TRBV27 to TRBJ1-5, with 9 bases identical to TRBD1. Germline V gives CDR1 MNHEY, CDR2 SMNVEV (reference sequence). Unmatched junction bases numbered 13, after V lost 4 bases and J lost 3 bases. The CDR3 loop spans 18 amino acids. CDR3 protein: CASSSVVGTGYLNQPQHF. CDR3 nucleotides: TGTGCCAGCAGTTCCGTGGTGGGGACAGGGTACCTCAATCAGCCCCAGCATTTT.

The rearrangement joins TRBV7-3 to TRBJ1-2, with D unresolved. With 3 bases removed from V and 6 bases from J, the gap between germline ends came to 11 bases. CDR3 size: 13 residues. Germline V gene lookup returns CDR1 SGHTA and CDR2 FQGTGA. The CDR3 region has the DNA TGTGCCAGCAGCTTGGACCGCGACCATGGCTACACCTTC. Its protein product is CASSLDRDHGYTF.

This clonotype was observed a handful of times. The chain couples TRBV6-1 to TRBJ2-2; TRBD1 is a possible D gene (6 bases). The CDR3 is 12 residues long. The germline gives CDR1 MNHNS, CDR2 SASEGT. The germline V and J ends were trimmed by 6 bases and 8 bases, with 10 bases remaining between them. The CDR3 loop is CASRPDRGELFF. DNA of the CDR3: TGTGCCAGCAGACCTGACAGGGGGGAGCTGTTTTTT.

This clonotype occurred once. The chain links TRBV12-3 or TRBV12-4 to TRBJ1-6; 7 bases map to TRBD1. V was clipped by 4 bases and J by 7 bases; unmatched bases: 7. The CDR3 length is 15 residues. CDR3 residues: CASSSSGQLNSPLHF. The CDR3 DNA sequence: TGTGCCAGCAGTTCGTCGGGACAGCTAAATTCACCCCTCCACTTT.

Many counts were recorded for this clonotype. The V call is TRBV28, the J call TRBJ1-1; D not certain. Germline assignment: CDR1 MDHEN and CDR2 SYDVKM. The CDR3 sequence is 13 residues long. With 6 bases removed from V and 0 bases from J, the gap between germline ends came to 8 bases. DNA of the CDR3: TGTGCCAGCAGATCAACCTTGAACACTGAAGCTTTCTTT. It yields the protein CASRSTLNTEAFF.

This clonotype appeared many times. This chain joins TRBV6-5 and TRBJ2-7, with 10 nucleotides matching TRBD1. The V gene's germline CDR1 is MNHEY and CDR2 SVGAGI. The CDR3 extends over 16 amino acids. Trimming cost V 0 bases and J 2 bases; bases outside gene matches: 4. CDR3 nucleotide sequence: TGTGCCAGCAGTTACTCGGGACAGGGGACGACCTACGAGCAGTACTTC. Amino acid sequence: CASSYSGQGTTYEQYF.

This clonotype was counted many times. Relative to the germline gene, one junction end is altered; a read error may explain this. CDR3 bases: TGCAGTGCTAGAGACCGTAGAAGTTGGATCTTT. Protein: CSARDRRSWIF. The chain employs TRBV20-1 and TRBJ1-1; D is unresolved. CDR1 and CDR2 from the germline V gene are DFQATT and SNEGSKA (reference sequence). The CDR3 spans 11 residues.

CDR3 bases: TGCGCCAGCTACGACGGGGATAATTCACCCCTCCACTTT. As protein: CASYDGDNSPLHF. V gene TRBV5-1 combines with J gene TRBJ1-6; D gene ambiguous. Germline-derived CDR1 and CDR2 are SGHRS and YFSETQ. The CDR3 length is 13 residues. The V end lost 7 bases, the J end lost 5 bases, and 10 bases lay between the germline ends. Filled out from reference TRBV5-1 and TRBJ1-6, the complete variable domain reads KAGVTQTPRYLIKTRGQQVTLSCSPISGHRSVSWYQQTPGQGLQFLFEYFSETQRNKGNFPGRFSGRQFSNSRSEMNVSTLELGDSALYLCASYDGDNSPLHFGNGTRLTVT.

This clonotype was recorded many times. V and J are TRBV6-2 or TRBV6-3 and TRBJ1-1; D uncertain. The V end lost 0 bases, the J end lost 2 bases, and 19 bases lay between the germline ends. Germline assignment: CDR1 MNHEY and CDR2 SVGEGT. CDR3 length: 18 amino acids. This CDR3 reads CASSYSYRSESFNTEAFF. The CDR3 DNA reads as TGTGCCAGCAGTTACTCCTACCGGTCCGAGTCCTTTAACACTGAAGCTTTCTTT.

This clonotype was observed many times. This rearrangement joins TRBV12-3 or TRBV12-4 to TRBJ1-1; 8 positions match TRBD1. The V gene end was trimmed by 7 bases and the J gene end by 5 bases; junction bases not matched to a gene: 6. The CDR3 runs to 13 residues. The chain's CDR3 is CASTQGARTEAFF. The CDR3 DNA is TGTGCCAGCACCCAGGGGGCGCGAACTGAAGCTTTCTTT.

At least ten counts were recorded for this clonotype. The rearrangement uses TRBV6-1 and TRBJ2-7, with D perhaps TRBD1 (5 bases). Germline CDR1 reads MNHNS; CDR2 reads SASEGT. The length of the CDR3 is 12 residues. Deletions cut 2 bases from V and 5 bases from J, with 7 bases between. CDR3 residues: CASSEQGHEQYF. DNA for the CDR3: TGTGCCAGCAGTGAACAGGGTCACGAGCAGTACTTC.

V and J are TRBV6-2 or TRBV6-3 and TRBJ2-7, with D perhaps TRBD1 or TRBD2 (5 bases each). CDR1 MNHEY and CDR2 SVGEGT come from the germline V gene. The CDR3 runs to 14 residues. The V end lost 3 bases, the J end lost 2 bases, and 11 bases lay between the germline ends. CDR3 coding DNA: TGTGCCAGCAGTTATTCTCCGGGACCCTACGAGCAGTACTTC. Translation: CASSYSPGPYEQYF.

This clonotype appeared many times. The chain couples TRBV19 to TRBJ2-5; D unresolved. CDR1 and CDR2 (germline): LNHDA, SQIVND (reference sequence). There are 11 residues in the CDR3. Between the trimmed V and J ends, which lost 6 bases and 4 bases, there was a span of 6 bases. The CDR3 DNA reads as TGTGCCAGTAGAAGGAGAGAGACCCAGTACTTC. Protein: CASRRRETQYF.

This clonotype was observed many times. The chain has TRBV7-9 and TRBJ1-2; D is undetermined. From germline, CDR1 is SEHNR and CDR2 FQNEAQ (reference sequence). This CDR3 has 14 amino acids. Trimming cost V 4 bases and J 6 bases, with 15 bases left between them. The CDR3 spells CASSSRPITDGYTF. The CDR3 coding sequence is TGTGCCAGCAGCTCCCGGCCCATCACGGATGGCTACACCTTC.

This clonotype has a count of ten or more. A read error is possible here, since a much larger clone lies one base away. V is TRBV6-2 or TRBV6-3 and J is TRBJ2-5, with D tentatively TRBD1 (5 bases). CDR3 length equals 13 residues. Germline V gene lookup returns CDR1 MNHEY and CDR2 SVGEGT. The CDR3 loop reads CACSYRQKETQYF. In DNA, the CDR3 is TGTGCCTGCAGTTACCGACAGAAAGAGACCCAGTACTTC.

The chain couples TRBV9 to TRBJ2-2; 8 nucleotides match TRBD2. The CDR3 has 16 amino acids. Trimming at V came to 0 bases and at J to 5 bases, leaving 6 bases not matched to a gene. Looked up from germline, CDR1 is SGDLS and CDR2 is YYNGEE. The CDR3 nucleotides read TGTGCCAGCAGCGTAGAAGCGGGAGAGGGGACCGGGGAGCTGTTTTTT. It encodes CASSVEAGEGTGELFF.

This clonotype was seen many times. The genes are TRBV11-2 and TRBJ2-2; 12 positions agree with TRBD1. V trimming: 4 bases; J trimming: 6 bases; junction bases outside the gene matches: 6. Germline CDR1 is SGHAT and CDR2 is FQNNGV. The CDR3 length is 16 residues. CDR3 nucleotides: TGTGCCAGCAGCTCAGGGACAGGGGGCAGGGCCGGGGAGCTGTTTTTT. This gives the protein CASSSGTGGRAGELFF.